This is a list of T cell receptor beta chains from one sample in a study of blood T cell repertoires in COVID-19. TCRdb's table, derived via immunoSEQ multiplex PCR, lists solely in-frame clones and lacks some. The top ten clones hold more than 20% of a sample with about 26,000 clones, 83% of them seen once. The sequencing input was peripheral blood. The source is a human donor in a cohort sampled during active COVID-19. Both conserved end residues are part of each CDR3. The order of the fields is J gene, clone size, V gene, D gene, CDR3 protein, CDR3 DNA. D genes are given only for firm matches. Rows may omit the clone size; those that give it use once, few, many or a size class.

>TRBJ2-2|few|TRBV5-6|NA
CASSRTGFTGELFF
TGTGCCAGCAGTCGTACAGGGTTCACCGGGGAGCTGTTTTTT
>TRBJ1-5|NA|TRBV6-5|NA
CASLPNRDNQPQHF
TGTGCCAGCTTGCCGAACAGAGACAATCAGCCCCAGCATTTT
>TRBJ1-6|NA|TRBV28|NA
CASSLSAGLGSYNSPLHF
TGTGCCAGCAGTTTAAGTGCTGGCCTAGGCTCCTATAATTCACCCCTCCACTTT
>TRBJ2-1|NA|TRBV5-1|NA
CASSLVPGLRQRAGDQFF
TGCGCCAGCAGCTTGGTGCCAGGGCTCAGACAACGAGCAGGCGACCAGTTCTTC
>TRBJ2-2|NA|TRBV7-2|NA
CASSQRQTNTGELFF
TGTGCCAGCAGTCAGAGACAAACAAACACCGGGGAGCTGTTTTTT
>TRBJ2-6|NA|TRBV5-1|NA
CASRYSGALGSGANVLTF
TGCGCCAGCAGATATTCAGGGGCCTTAGGCTCTGGGGCCAACGTCCTGACTTTC
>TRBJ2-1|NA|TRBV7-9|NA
CASSLIAGNEQFF
TGTGCCAGCAGCTTAATCGCCGGCAATGAGCAGTTCTTC
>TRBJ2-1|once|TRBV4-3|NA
CASSQVRNEQFF
TGCGCCAGCAGCCAAGTGAGGAATGAGCAGTTCTTC
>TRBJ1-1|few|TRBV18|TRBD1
CASSPPVVVAGGFKGAFF
TGTGCCAGCTCACCACCAGTCGTCGTAGCAGGGGGCTTCAAAGGTGCTTTCTTT
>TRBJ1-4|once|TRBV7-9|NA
CASSITGEGEKLFF
TGTGCCAGCAGTATAACGGGTGAGGGTGAAAAACTGTTTTTT
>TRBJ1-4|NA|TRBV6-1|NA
CASSEYAGATNEKLFF
TGTGCCAGCAGTGAATATGCAGGGGCAACTAATGAAAAACTGTTTTTT
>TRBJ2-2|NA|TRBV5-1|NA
CASSPGQYNTGELFF
TGCGCCAGCAGCCCAGGACAGTATAACACCGGGGAGCTGTTTTTT
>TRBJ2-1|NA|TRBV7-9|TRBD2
CASSAGGSGGSNEQFF
TGTGCCAGCAGCGCCGGGGGTAGCGGGGGGTCTAATGAGCAGTTCTTC
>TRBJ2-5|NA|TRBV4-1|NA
CASSQVGADQQTQYF
TGCGCCAGCAGCCAAGTAGGGGCCGATCAGCAGACCCAGTACTTC
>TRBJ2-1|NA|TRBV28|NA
CASSYSVPEQFF
TGTGCCAGCAGTTATAGCGTTCCTGAGCAGTTCTTC
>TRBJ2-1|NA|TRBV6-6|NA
CASGERPDRNNEQFF
TGTGCCAGCGGAGAAAGACCTGACAGAAACAATGAGCAGTTCTTC
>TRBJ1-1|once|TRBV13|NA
CASSPKTPLRGMNTEAFF
TGTGCCAGCAGCCCAAAAACCCCCCTCCGAGGGATGAACACTGAAGCTTTCTTT
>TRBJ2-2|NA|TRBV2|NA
CASIGTSAQDGELFF
TGTGCCAGCATCGGGACTTCTGCTCAGGACGGGGAGCTGTTTTTT
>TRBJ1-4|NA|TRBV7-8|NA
CASGRVHGEKLFF
TGTGCCAGCGGGAGGGTCCATGGGGAAAAACTGTTTTTT
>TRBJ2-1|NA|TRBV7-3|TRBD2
CASSLSGRAGVNEQFF
TGTGCCAGCAGCTTAAGCGGGAGGGCGGGAGTTAATGAGCAGTTCTTC
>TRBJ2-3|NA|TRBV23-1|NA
CASSGHPYTDTQYF
TGCGCCAGCAGCGGACATCCTTACACAGATACGCAGTATTTT
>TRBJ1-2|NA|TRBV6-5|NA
CASNSLNYGYTF
TGTGCCAGCAACAGTCTTAACTATGGCTACACCTTC
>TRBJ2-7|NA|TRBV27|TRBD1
CASSWGGPSGTGTYEQYF
TGTGCCAGCAGTTGGGGGGGCCCCTCCGGGACAGGGACTTACGAGCAGTACTTC
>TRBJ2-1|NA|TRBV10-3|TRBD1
CAISGGQESNEQFF
TGTGCCATCAGTGGGGGACAGGAATCCAATGAGCAGTTCTTC
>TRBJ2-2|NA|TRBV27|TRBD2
CASSLRTSGNTGELFF
TGTGCCAGCAGTCTCCGGACTAGCGGGAACACCGGGGAGCTGTTTTTT
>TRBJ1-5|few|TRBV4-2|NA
CASSQDRQNQPQHF
TGTGCCAGCAGCCAAGACAGGCAGAATCAGCCCCAGCATTTT
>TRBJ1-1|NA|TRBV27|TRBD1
CASRTGLNTEAFF
TGTGCCAGCAGGACAGGGTTAAACACTGAAGCTTTCTTT
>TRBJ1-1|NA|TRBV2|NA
CASSVGENTEAFF
TGTGCCAGCAGTGTCGGGGAGAACACTGAAGCTTTCTTT
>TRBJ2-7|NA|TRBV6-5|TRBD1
CASDRRGGGEQYF
TGTGCCAGCGACCGAAGAGGGGGCGGCGAGCAGTACTTC
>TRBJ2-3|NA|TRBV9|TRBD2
CASSVEAGGAAGTQYF
TGTGCCAGCAGCGTAGAAGCGGGGGGGGCCGCCGGGACGCAGTATTTT
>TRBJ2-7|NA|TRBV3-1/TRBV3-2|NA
CASSSTTSKYF
TGTGCCAGCAGCAGCACTACGAGTAAATACTTC
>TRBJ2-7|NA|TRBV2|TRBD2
CASKVSLIAGGLEQYF
TGTGCCAGCAAGGTGTCGTTGATAGCGGGGGGGCTCGAGCAGTACTTC
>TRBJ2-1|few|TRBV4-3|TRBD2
CASSQSLAGYNEQFF
TGCGCCAGCAGCCAATCCCTAGCGGGCTACAATGAGCAGTTCTTC
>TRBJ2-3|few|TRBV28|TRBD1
CASSLGTGVLGTDTQYF
TGTGCCAGCAGTTTAGGGACAGGGGTTCTAGGGACAGATACGCAGTATTTT
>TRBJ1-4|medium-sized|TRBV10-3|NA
CAISESRQENEKLFF
TGTGCCATCAGTGAGTCGAGACAGGAGAATGAAAAACTGTTTTTT
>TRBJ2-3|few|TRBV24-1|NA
CATSAGKNTDTQYF
TGTGCCACCAGTGCAGGGAAGAACACAGATACGCAGTATTTT
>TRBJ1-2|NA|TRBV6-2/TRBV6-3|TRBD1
CASSPGTGNYGYTF
TGTGCCAGCAGTCCCGGGACAGGGAACTATGGCTACACCTTC
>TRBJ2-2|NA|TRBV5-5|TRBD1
CASSLRGQPTTGELFF
TGTGCCAGCAGCTTGAGGGGACAGCCGACGACCGGGGAGCTGTTTTTT
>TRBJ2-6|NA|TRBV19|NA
CASSPQGSGANVLTF
TGTGCCAGTAGCCCCCAGGGGTCTGGGGCCAACGTCCTGACTTTC
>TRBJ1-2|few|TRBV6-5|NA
CASSFSGEDGYTF
TGTGCCAGCAGTTTCTCAGGGGAGGATGGCTACACCTTC
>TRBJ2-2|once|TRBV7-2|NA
CASSLAPTGAGELFF
TGTGCCAGCAGCTTAGCGCCTACGGGGGCCGGGGAGCTGTTTTTT
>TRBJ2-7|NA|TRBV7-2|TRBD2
CASSLAGGVRGEQYF
TGTGCCAGCAGCTTGGCGGGAGGGGTCCGGGGCGAGCAGTACTTC
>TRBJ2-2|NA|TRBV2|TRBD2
CASSIAGGTDTGELFF
TGTGCCAGCAGTATCGCGGGAGGGACTGACACCGGGGAGCTGTTTTTT
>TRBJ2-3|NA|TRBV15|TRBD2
CATSRGGGTSGTDTQYF
TGTGCCACCAGCAGAGGGGGGGGGACTAGCGGCACAGATACGCAGTATTTT
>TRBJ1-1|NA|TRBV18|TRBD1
CASSPPSGGNTEAFF
TGTGCCAGCTCACCACCGTCAGGGGGGAACACTGAAGCTTTCTTT
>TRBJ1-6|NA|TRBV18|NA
CASSPGQRYNSPLHF
TGTGCCAGCTCACCGGGACAACGATATAATTCACCCCTCCACTTT
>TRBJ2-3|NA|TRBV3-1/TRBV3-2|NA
CASSHASTSTDTQYF
TGTGCCAGCAGCCACGCGTCAACTAGCACAGATACGCAGTATTTT
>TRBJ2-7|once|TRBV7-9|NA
CASSLVDSYEQYF
TGTGCCAGCAGCTTAGTCGACAGCTACGAGCAGTACTTC
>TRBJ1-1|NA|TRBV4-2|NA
CASSQGNLNTEAFF
TGTGCCAGCAGCCAAGGTAATCTGAACACTGAAGCTTTCTTT
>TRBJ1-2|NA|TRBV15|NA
CATSRERGREDGYTF
TGTGCCACCAGCAGAGAACGGGGCAGGGAGGACGGCTACACCTTC
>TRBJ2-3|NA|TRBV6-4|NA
CASSDSGSDTQYF
TGTGCCAGCAGTGACTCGGGCTCAGATACGCAGTATTTT